Shown below are 14 T cell receptor beta chains from a single sample sequenced in a study of technical replicates of blood from several donors. This table comes from immunoSEQ multiplex PCR, and its TCRdb copy is limited to in-frame clones, with some not included. The sample lists roughly 69,000 clones, roughly 97% occurring once. Source material: T cells isolated from PBMCs. The receptors derive from a human donor in good health.

The J gene is TRBJ2-7, the V gene TRBV6-5; TRBD1 matches 7 bases. Germline CDR1 MNHEY, CDR2 SVGAGI. V shed 2 bases, J shed 2 bases, and the junction held 6 bases outside the gene matches. The CDR3 totals 15 residues. This CDR3 is CASSYGRQGTYEQYF. The DNA of the CDR3 is TGTGCCAGCAGTTACGGGCGACAGGGAACCTACGAGCAGTACTTC.

V gene TRBV28 combines with J gene TRBJ2-5; 10 nucleotides match TRBD1. J lost 5 bases, V lost 6 bases, and 3 bases had no gene match. Germline CDR1 MDHEN, CDR2 SYDVKM. This CDR3 is 13 amino acids long. CDR3 sequence: CASRGTGVETQYF. DNA of the CDR3: TGTGCCAGCAGAGGGACAGGGGTGGAGACCCAGTACTTC.

The count of this clone is one. The rearrangement links TRBV25-1 to TRBJ2-7; tentatively, D is TRBD2 (6 bases). This CDR3 comprises 14 residues. The V gene lost 1 base and the J gene lost 3 bases, with 10 bases spanning the gap. CDR1 and CDR2 from the germline V gene are MGHDK and SYGVNS. CDR3 sequence reads: CASSEWGAGYEQYF. In DNA, the CDR3 is TGTGCCAGCAGTGAATGGGGAGCGGGCTACGAGCAGTACTTC.

Only one count was recorded for this clone. The CDR3 protein is CASSVGQTSSYNEQFF. In DNA, the CDR3 is TGTGCCAGCAGCGTAGGACAGACGAGCTCCTACAATGAGCAGTTCTTC. The rearrangement uses TRBV9 and TRBJ2-1; a possible D gene is TRBD1 (5 bases). The germline gives CDR1 SGDLS, CDR2 YYNGEE. CDR3 size: 16 residues. V was clipped by 0 bases and J by 0 bases, with 10 bases between them.

This chain connects TRBV5-1 to TRBJ1-2; tentative D call: TRBD1 (5 bases). Germline-derived CDR1 and CDR2 are SGHRS and YFSETQ. Trimming took 3 bases from V and 5 from J, leaving 11 bases between them. CDR3 length: 13 residues. The CDR3 spells CASSSGRGYGYTF. The CDR3 DNA follows: TGCGCCAGCAGCTCCGGACGGGGGTATGGCTACACCTTC.

This chain connects TRBV2 to TRBJ2-7, with a possible D match to TRBD1 (5 bases). The germline V gene encodes CDR1 SNHLY and CDR2 FYNNEI. This CDR3 is built from 14 residues. V was shortened by 7 bases and J by 4 bases, with 17 bases between the two germline ends. CDR3: CASMQDTVSYEQYF. In nucleotides, the CDR3 is TGTGCCAGCATGCAGGACACCGTGTCGTACGAGCAGTACTTC.

The rearrangement links TRBV28 to TRBJ1-4, with D tentatively TRBD1 (5 bases). Germline CDR1 MDHEN, CDR2 SYDVKM. The V end lost 5 bases, the J end lost 11 bases, and 9 bases lay between the germline ends. The CDR3 length is 11 residues. The CDR3, as DNA: TGTGCCAGCAGTCTCAGGGATAAACTGTTTTTT. Its protein product is CASSLRDKLFF.

The chain couples TRBV6-5 to TRBJ2-3; TRBD2 is a possible D gene (6 bases). Trimming took 6 bases from V and 5 from J, leaving 12 bases between them. CDR1 MNHEY and CDR2 SVGAGI come from the germline V gene. CDR3 length: 13 residues. This CDR3 is CASRPPGVDTQYF. The DNA of the CDR3 is TGTGCCAGCAGGCCCCCGGGGGTAGATACGCAGTATTTT.

V and J are TRBV6-6 and TRBJ2-3, with 8 bases identical to TRBD2. CDR1 is MNHNY and CDR2 is SVGAGI in the germline V gene (reference sequence). With 6 bases clipped from V and 4 bases from J, the junction kept 9 bases outside the gene matches. The CDR3 sequence is 15 residues long. The CDR3 protein is CASRLSGSHADTQYF. The CDR3 nucleotides are TGTGCCAGCAGACTGAGCGGGAGTCACGCAGATACGCAGTATTTT.

J is TRBJ2-3 and V is TRBV7-9; perhaps TRBD2 as D (5 bases). The length of the CDR3 is 15 residues. Germline CDR1 SEHNR, CDR2 FQNEAQ (reference sequence). The V end was cut by 8 bases, the J end by 2 bases, with 17 bases between. Written as DNA, the CDR3 is TGTGCCAGCCCATCTAGCTTCCCCTTCACAGATACGCAGTATTTT. This translates into CASPSSFPFTDTQYF. The complete variable domain, with remaining parts taken from reference TRBV7-9 and TRBJ2-3, reads DTGVSQNPRHKITKRGQNVTFRCDPISEHNRLYWYRQTLGQGPEFLTYFQNEAQLEKSRLLSDRFSAERPKGSFSTLEIQRTEQGDSAMYLCASPSSFPFTDTQYFGPGTRLTVL.

The V and J genes are TRBV4-1 and TRBJ1-1; 9 bases are shared with TRBD1. Germline V gene data show CDR1 as MGHRA and CDR2 as YSYEKL. This CDR3 region has 18 residues. The V and J ends lost 0 bases and 7 bases, in that order; junction bases with no gene match: 15. The CDR3 DNA is TGCGCCAGCAGCCAAGATATAAAGGGACAGGGTTTATTCGGTGAAGCTTTCTTT. Encoded protein: CASSQDIKGQGLFGEAFF.

The chain uses TRBV2 and TRBJ1-2; 9 bases fit TRBD1. CDR1 and CDR2 from the germline V gene are SNHLY and FYNNEI. With V trimmed by 6 bases and J by 5 bases, 10 bases remained unmatched. CDR3 length: 15 residues. CDR3 coding DNA: TGTGCCAGCAGGGGACAGGGTCTAGATGGGTATGGCTACACCTTC. It specifies CASRGQGLDGYGYTF.

V is TRBV4-2 and J is TRBJ1-2; D ambiguous. Per the germline V gene, CDR1 is LGHNA and CDR2 is YNFKEQ. Trimming removed 2 bases from V and 7 bases from J, with 14 bases in between. CDR3 length: 14 amino acids. The CDR3 here is CASSQPGGVGGYTF. The CDR3, as DNA: TGTGCCAGCAGCCAACCGGGCGGGGTCGGTGGCTACACCTTC.

V usage is TRBV5-1 and J usage is TRBJ2-5; D perhaps matches TRBD1 (6 bases). Trimming left V 4 bases short and J 2 bases short, with 12 bases between. Germline lookup yields CDR1 SGHRS and CDR2 YFSETQ. This CDR3 is 14 amino acids long. The CDR3 loop reads CASSVYDRQETQYF. CDR3 sequence (DNA): TGCGCCAGCAGCGTATACGACAGGCAAGAGACCCAGTACTTC.